These 2 T cell receptor beta chains came from one sample sequenced in a study of blood T cell repertoires in COVID-19. The method was immunoSEQ multiplex PCR; TCRdb's version includes in-frame clones alone and lacks a portion of them. Among 30,000 to 40,000 clones listed, 90% were seen once. Source material: peripheral blood. Source of these receptors: a man older than 75 with acute or convalescent COVID-19.

The chain combines TRBV5-4 with TRBJ2-3; 8 bases align to TRBD2. Germline CDR1 reads SGHNT; CDR2 reads YYREEE (reference sequence). V gave up 0 bases and J gave up 2 bases; unmatched junction bases: 2. The CDR3 covers 15 residues. The CDR3 DNA is TGTGCCAGCAGCTTGGGGACTAGCATCACAGATACGCAGTATTTT. It yields the protein CASSLGTSITDTQYF.

The CDR3 DNA is TGTGCCAGCAGCCCCTTTTCCAGCTCTGGAAACACCATATATTTT. It is translated as CASSPFSSSGNTIYF. V and J are TRBV7-8 and TRBJ1-3; D is ambiguous. V was cut by 5 bases and J by 0 bases, with 11 bases left in between. The germline V gene has CDR1 SGHVS and CDR2 FQNEAQ. The CDR3 contains 15 residues.